This record concerns one T cell receptor beta chain sequence. What this receptor recognizes is not known. No much larger clonotype is one base removed from it; base qualities were not supplied. This sample is part of a study of shared clonotypes between healthy human individuals (TCRdb year 2020). Concerning the study at large: The cohort included a few men and a couple of women between 18 and 49 years of age. For each donor, three plates each were used for CD4 naive and CD4 memory, two plates were used for CD8 naive, and one plate was used for CD8 memory. The study deeply sequenced blood TCR repertoires of several healthy adults to estimate repertoire size and the extent of clonotype sharing between individuals. Different laboratories and diverse techniques were used to prepare libraries and sequence TCR repertoires, to increase sequencing depth and limit assay-specific biases. Between about 0.9 and 9 billion PBMCs per donor were obtained by leukapheresis.

General conclusions and limits of the study: Estimated clonotype richness was generally larger for naive than for memory subsets. Even with the large sequencing depth, rarefaction of the sorted-subset datasets indicated that sequencing was incomplete. Sampling was restricted to blood, and TCR repertoires in tissues likely differ from the TCR repertoires found in blood. Based on pairwise subsampling, the degree of clonotype sharing among donors was expected to be affected by sequencing depth. The small number of donors limited the genetic and exposure-history diversity represented. When a handful of donors were compared, the shared fraction of clonotypes was around 5% for naive CD4, approximately 3.3% for naive CD8, 2.3% for memory CD4, and 0.35% to 0.5% for memory CD8. Compared with non-shared clonotypes, the clonotypes found in all four sorted-subset donors had higher generation probabilities.

Between the V and J ends, shortened by 1 base and 3 bases respectively, the junction contains 14 bases. From the cysteine up to the phenylalanine, the CDR3 has a length of 15 residues. Just CDR3 DNA is preserved here, 45 bases in frame from base 1. As encoded in the germline V gene (reference sequence), CDR1 is SGHKS while CDR2 is YYEKEE. Using the deep immunoSEQ assay, TCR CDR3 regions were amplified from genomic DNA by multiplex PCR. For each cell subset, the extracted genomic DNA was distributed evenly across all wells of several immunoSEQ 96-well plates, and each plate served as one replicate. Each replicate PCR for sorted subsets received roughly 0.2 ug genomic DNA, equal to roughly 33,000 T cell genomes. The purified libraries were quantified using a Qubit 3.0 fluorometer, sized with a Bioanalyzer 2100, and then quantified again using the KAPA Library Quantification kit. Every immunoSEQ 96-well plate was sequenced on a dedicated single-read 150-cycle Illumina NextSeq 550 flow cell. Concerning the study's data processing: Because the immunoSEQ output held only junctional sequences and lacked quality scores, the filtering could not match the filtering applied to full-length reads. Sequences were annotated with PyIR, a Python wrapper for IgBLAST v1.9, using IMGT germline references to assign V/J genes and CDR3. Reads were removed for weak V/J assignments (E-value above 1e-6), missing CDR3, stop codons, out-of-frame junctions, or ambiguous translated residues. V3J clonotypes were defined as sequences sharing the same inferred V gene, J gene, and CDR3 amino acid sequence. The percentage overlap between two repertoires was calculated by dividing the number of shared unique clonotypes by the size of the smaller repertoire. Richness of each repertoire was evaluated using RTK rarefaction, the Chao1 estimator, and Recon v2.1 estimates of unobserved clonotypes. OLGA was used to compute generation probabilities for all TCRbeta clonotypes that the gDNA method yielded from a few donors. TCRdb carries this immuneACCESS record with in-frame sequences only. Its versions omit some clonotypes, under half of them owing to an unresolved V gene in the studies checked, with the rest unexplained. The V and J calls and clone size come from that table; D and trimming were worked out from the DNA. For this sample the table gives about 680,000 clones, of which around 90% were detected only once. The ten largest clones represent approximately 22% of the sample.

CD8 naive samples were obtained by positive selection for CCR7 among CD45RO-negative cells, yielding a CD45RA+CCR7+ population from which TemRA cells were excluded. The donors were healthy, HIV-negative adults with no recently reported acute infections or vaccinations. Every donor was a Caucasian adult residing in Nashville, Tennessee, USA. Blood was collected by leukapheresis, and PBMCs were isolated by Ficoll-Histopaque density gradient centrifugation and then cryopreserved in liquid nitrogen vapor phase. Analytical flow cytometry was used to check the purity and quantity of each magnetically sorted T cell population. Genomic DNA was isolated from each sorted fraction and quantified by UV absorbance on a Nanodrop 2000c.

The sequenced sample was naive CD8+ T cells sorted from blood. The meaning of the sample's cell subset or site label: CD45RA+CCR7+. The V and J genes are TRBV5-5 and TRBJ2-7; TRBD1 is a weak D gene call, 6 bases matching. The origin of this receptor is a man in his thirties or forties in good health. The CDR3 amino acid sequence is: CASSLYRELVYEQYF. The sequenced DNA: TGTGCCAGCAGCTTGTACAGGGAGCTTGTCTACGAGCAGTACTTC.